The rows below give T cell receptor beta chains drawn from one sample of a study of patients and donors after allogeneic stem cell transplantation. TCRdb re-called the RT-PCR reads through MiXCR, storing one row per CDR3 protein. This sample yields 150,000 to 250,000 distinct CDR3 sequences, of which 41% are seen a single time; 33% belongs to the top ten. Material for sequencing was blood, either unsorted or a sorted T cell fraction (not recorded which). All receptors come from a human donor who was either an allogeneic HSCT recipient or a stem cell or donor lymphocyte infusion donor (not recorded which). It is not recorded whose cells these are; they may come from a transplant donor. Each CDR3 is given with its conserved first and last residue. A D gene is named only where the DNA matches it firmly. The size field is filled for only some rows; it gives once, few, many or a size class.

D gene	V gene	J gene	clone size	CDR3 DNA	CDR3 protein
NA	TRBV20-1	TRBJ1-5	NA	TGCAGTGCTAGGTCGGGACAGCCCCAGCATTTT	CSARSGQPQHF
NA	TRBV3-1	TRBJ2-3	NA	TGTGCCAGCAGCCAAGAAAGGCTGGCGCAGTATTTT	CASSQERLAQYF
NA	TRBV25-1	TRBJ1-4	few	TGTGCCAGCAGTGCCGGGACGGTCGGATATGAAAAACTGTTTTTT	CASSAGTVGYEKLFF
TRBD1	TRBV4-3	TRBJ2-2	NA	TGCGCCAGCAGCCAAACTACCCCCGGACAGGGCTATCACACCGGGGAGCTGTTTTTT	CASSQTTPGQGYHTGELFF
NA	TRBV7-9	TRBJ2-3	NA	TGTGCCAGCACCCCCGGCCTTAGCACAGATACGCAGTATTTT	CASTPGLSTDTQYF
NA	TRBV19	TRBJ1-1	NA	TGTGCCAGTTCAAGAGAAGGGGCAGGGAATGAAGCTTTCTTT	CASSREGAGNEAFF
TRBD2	TRBV28	TRBJ2-5	NA	TGTGCCAGCAGTCCGTTAACTAGCGTCGCACTCCAAGAGACCCAGTACTTC	CASSPLTSVALQETQYF
NA	TRBV9	TRBJ1-2	NA	TGTGCCAGCAGCGAAGGGGGGTACTATGGCTACACCTTC	CASSEGGYYGYTF
TRBD1	TRBV2	TRBJ1-1	NA	TGTGCCACCTGGTCCCGGGACAGGGGCCGGTACACTGAAGCTTTCTTT	CATWSRDRGRYTEAFF
NA	TRBV27	TRBJ1-6	NA	TGTGCCAGCAGTTTTCAGGTTTTGACCGGGGCGGCCCTCCACTTT	CASSFQVLTGAALHF
TRBD2	TRBV7-2	TRBJ2-2	NA	TGTGCCAGCAGCTCCGAGCTAGCGGGACCGAACACCGGGGAGCTGTTTTTT	CASSSELAGPNTGELFF
NA	TRBV20-1	TRBJ1-2	few	TGCAGTGCTAGCAATCAGGATAACTATGGCTACACCTTC	CSASNQDNYGYTF
NA	TRBV18	TRBJ2-7	once	TGTGCCAGCTCACCTGAACGCCCGGGACGGCAGTACTTC	CASSPERPGRQYF
NA	TRBV18	TRBJ2-1	NA	TGTGCCAGCTCACGGCAGCTTAATGAGCAGTTCTTC	CASSRQLNEQFF
NA	TRBV10-1	TRBJ1-4	NA	TGCGCCAGCACGCCGGGGCGCATGGGGGCCCCTAATGAAAAACTGTTTTTT	CASTPGRMGAPNEKLFF
NA	TRBV5-1	TRBJ1-1	NA	TGCGCCAGCAGCTACGGGACTCAGGATCTGAACACTGAAGCTTTCTTT	CASSYGTQDLNTEAFF
NA	TRBV27	TRBJ1-1	few	TGTGCCAGCAGTTTAGGGGCCCTGGACACTGAAGCTTTCTTT	CASSLGALDTEAFF
NA	TRBV7-9	TRBJ2-7	few	TGTGCCAGCAGCGGAGGAATGGTGGCATCCGAGCAGTACTTC	CASSGGMVASEQYF
NA	TRBV12-3/TRBV12-4	TRBJ2-3	NA	TGTGCCAGCAGTTTCTTTCCAGTCCACTTTGTTAGCACAGATACGCAGTATTTT	CASSFFPVHFVSTDTQYF
NA	TRBV29-1	TRBJ2-3	NA	TGCAGCGTTGTAGAGGGGAGTAAGACAGATACGCAGTATTTT	CSVVEGSKTDTQYF
NA	TRBV5-1	TRBJ1-4	NA	TGCGCCAGCAGCCGGGACGATTATAATGAAAAACTGTTTTTT	CASSRDDYNEKLFF
TRBD1	TRBV12-3/TRBV12-4	TRBJ1-5	NA	TGTGCCAGCAGTTTAGGGCAGGGGGATGGTCAGCCCCAGCATTTT	CASSLGQGDGQPQHF
TRBD1	TRBV12-3/TRBV12-4	TRBJ2-1	NA	TGTGCCAGCAGCCAAACCGGGACAGGGGTTGAGCAGTTCTTC	CASSQTGTGVEQFF
NA	TRBV4-3	TRBJ1-6	NA	TGCGCCAGCAGCCGGGCTGGGGAGAGTTCACCCCTCCACTTT	CASSRAGESSPLHF
NA	TRBV4-2	TRBJ2-1	NA	TGTGCCAGCAGCCAAGTTGGGGGGAATGAGCAGTTCTTC	CASSQVGGNEQFF
NA	TRBV29-1	TRBJ2-3	NA	TGCAGCGTTGAAGGTTCCGCCAGCGGAGATACGCAGTATTTT	CSVEGSASGDTQYF
NA	TRBV30	TRBJ1-1	NA	TGTGCCTGGAGGCCGAACACTGAAGCTTTCTTT	CAWRPNTEAFF
TRBD1	TRBV27	TRBJ1-1	NA	TGTGCCAGCAGTAAGCGCTCAGGGGGCGCGGGTGCTTTCTTT	CASSKRSGGAGAFF
NA	TRBV30	TRBJ1-2	NA	TGTGCCTGGAGCTCCGGGGGTGGCTACACCTTC	CAWSSGGGYTF
TRBD2	TRBV2	TRBJ2-3	NA	TGTGCCAGCCGTACCTGGACTAGCGGGTCGGGGACAGATACGCAGTATTTT	CASRTWTSGSGTDTQYF
TRBD2	TRBV12-3/TRBV12-4	TRBJ2-4	few	TGTGCCAGCAGTCCATTAGCGGGAGGCCCCATTCAGTACTTC	CASSPLAGGPIQYF
NA	TRBV7-9	TRBJ1-4	few	TGTGCCAGCAGCGTTACGAGGGACATGGATGAAAAACTGTTTTTT	CASSVTRDMDEKLFF
TRBD1	TRBV5-1	TRBJ1-2	few	TGCGCCAGCAGCCCCGGGACAGGCCCATACACCTTC	CASSPGTGPYTF
TRBD1	TRBV29-1	TRBJ1-5	NA	TGCAGCGTTGACCAGGGGGCGTTAAGCAATCAGCCCCAGCATTTT	CSVDQGALSNQPQHF